The subject of this entry is one T cell receptor beta chain. Its antigen is unknown. The CDR3 loop spans 13 amino acids. Trimming cost V 6 bases and J 3 bases, with 11 bases left between them. Germline V gene lookup returns CDR1 MDHEN and CDR2 SYDVKM. This sample was taken from a study of shared clonotypes between healthy human individuals. Study observations and caveats: Researchers found naive subsets generally carried larger estimated richness than memory subsets. It was only blood that was sampled, and tissue repertoires likely differ. In several donors, around 5% of naive CD4 clonotypes appeared in common.

Libraries were prepared by immunoSEQ multiplex PCR; TCRdb keeps only in-frame clonotypes and omits some of them. The sample holds some 2.1 million clones, about 95% seen once. Naive CD8 cells were CD45RO-negative, positively selected for CCR7, excluding terminally differentiated effector memory CD45RA+ cells. This sequence originates from a man aged 18 to 30 in good health. What was sequenced was naive CD8+ T cells sorted from blood. V usage is TRBV28 and J usage is TRBJ2-5, with D unclear. CDR3 in DNA: TGTGCCAGCAGCTACTTAAGGGAAGAGACCCAGTACTTC. Its translation: CASSYLREETQYF.